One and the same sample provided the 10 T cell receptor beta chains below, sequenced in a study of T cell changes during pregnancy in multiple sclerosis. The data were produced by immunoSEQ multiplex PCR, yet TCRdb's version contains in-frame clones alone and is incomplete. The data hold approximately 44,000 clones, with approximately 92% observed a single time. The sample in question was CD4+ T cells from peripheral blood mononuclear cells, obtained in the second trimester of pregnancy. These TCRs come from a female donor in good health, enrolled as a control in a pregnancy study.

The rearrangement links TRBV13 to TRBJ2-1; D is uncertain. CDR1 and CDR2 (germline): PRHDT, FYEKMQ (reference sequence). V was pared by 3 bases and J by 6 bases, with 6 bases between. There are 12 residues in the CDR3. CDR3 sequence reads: CASSFRTNEQFF. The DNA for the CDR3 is TGTGCCAGCAGCTTCAGAACCAATGAGCAGTTCTTC.

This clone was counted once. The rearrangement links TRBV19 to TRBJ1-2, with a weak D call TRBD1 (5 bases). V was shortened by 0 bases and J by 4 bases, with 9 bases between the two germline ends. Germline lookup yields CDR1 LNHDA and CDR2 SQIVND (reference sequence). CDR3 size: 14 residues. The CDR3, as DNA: TGTGCCAGTAGTATAGAGGGGCCGAGCTATGGCTACACCTTC. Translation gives CASSIEGPSYGYTF.

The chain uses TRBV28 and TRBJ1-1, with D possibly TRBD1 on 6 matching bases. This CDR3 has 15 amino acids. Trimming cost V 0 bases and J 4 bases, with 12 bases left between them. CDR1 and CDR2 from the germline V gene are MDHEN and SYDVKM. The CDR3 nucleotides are TGTGCCAGCAGTTTATGGAGGGGGACGGGCACTGAAGCTTTCTTT. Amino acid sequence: CASSLWRGTGTEAFF.

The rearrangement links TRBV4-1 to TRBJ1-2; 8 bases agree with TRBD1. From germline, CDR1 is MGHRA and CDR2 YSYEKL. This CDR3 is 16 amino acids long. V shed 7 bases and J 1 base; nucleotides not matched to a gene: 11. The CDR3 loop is CASTESGTGINYGYTF. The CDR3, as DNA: TGCGCCAGCACCGAAAGTGGGACAGGAATTAACTATGGCTACACCTTC.

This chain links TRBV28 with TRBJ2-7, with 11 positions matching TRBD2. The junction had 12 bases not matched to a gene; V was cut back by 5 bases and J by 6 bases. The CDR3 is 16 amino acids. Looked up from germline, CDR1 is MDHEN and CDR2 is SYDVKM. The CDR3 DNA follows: TGTGCCAGCAGTCACGCCTCTAGCGGGGGGTCTCTCGAGCAGTACTTC. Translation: CASSHASSGGSLEQYF.

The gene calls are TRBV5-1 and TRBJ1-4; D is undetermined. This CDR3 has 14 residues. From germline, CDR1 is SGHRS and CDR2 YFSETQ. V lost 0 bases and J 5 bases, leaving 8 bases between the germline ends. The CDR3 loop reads CASSLGANNEKLFF. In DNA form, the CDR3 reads TGCGCCAGCAGCTTGGGAGCAAACAATGAAAAACTGTTTTTT.

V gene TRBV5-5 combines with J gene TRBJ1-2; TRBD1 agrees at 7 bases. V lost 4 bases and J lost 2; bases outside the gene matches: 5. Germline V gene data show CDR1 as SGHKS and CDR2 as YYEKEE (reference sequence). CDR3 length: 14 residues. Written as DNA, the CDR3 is TGTGCCAGCAGCCCCTTGGGACAGAACTATGGCTACACCTTC. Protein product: CASSPLGQNYGYTF.

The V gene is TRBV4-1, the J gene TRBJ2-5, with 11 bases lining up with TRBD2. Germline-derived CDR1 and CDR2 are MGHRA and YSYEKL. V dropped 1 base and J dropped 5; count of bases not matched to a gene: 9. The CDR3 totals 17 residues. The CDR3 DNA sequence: TGCGCCAGCAGCCAAGGACAACTAGCGGGAGAGGGGGAGACCCAGTACTTC. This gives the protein CASSQGQLAGEGETQYF.

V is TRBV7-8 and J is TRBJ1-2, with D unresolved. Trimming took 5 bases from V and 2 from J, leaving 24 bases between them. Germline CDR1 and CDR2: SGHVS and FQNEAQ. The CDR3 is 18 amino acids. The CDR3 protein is CASSPDLGSRGTNYGYTF. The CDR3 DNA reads TGTGCCAGCAGCCCAGACCTAGGGTCCCGGGGAACGAACTATGGCTACACCTTC.

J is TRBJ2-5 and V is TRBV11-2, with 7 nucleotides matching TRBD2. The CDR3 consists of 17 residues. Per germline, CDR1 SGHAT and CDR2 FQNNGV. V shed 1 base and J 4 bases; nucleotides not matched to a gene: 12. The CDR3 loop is CASSLAYGGRGGETQYF. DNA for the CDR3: TGTGCCAGCAGCTTAGCTTACGGGGGGAGGGGCGGAGAGACCCAGTACTTC.